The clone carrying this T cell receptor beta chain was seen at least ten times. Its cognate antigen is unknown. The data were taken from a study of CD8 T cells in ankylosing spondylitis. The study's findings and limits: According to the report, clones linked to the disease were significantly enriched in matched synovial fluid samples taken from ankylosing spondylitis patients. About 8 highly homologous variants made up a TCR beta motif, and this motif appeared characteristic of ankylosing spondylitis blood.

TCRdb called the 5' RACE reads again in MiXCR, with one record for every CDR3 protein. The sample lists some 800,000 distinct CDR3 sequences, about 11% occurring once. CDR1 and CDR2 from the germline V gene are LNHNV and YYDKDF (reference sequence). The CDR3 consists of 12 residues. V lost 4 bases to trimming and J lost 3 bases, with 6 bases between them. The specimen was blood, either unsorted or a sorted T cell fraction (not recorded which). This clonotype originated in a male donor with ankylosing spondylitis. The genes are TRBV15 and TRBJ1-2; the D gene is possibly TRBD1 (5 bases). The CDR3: CATSKGYYGYTF. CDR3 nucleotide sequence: TGTGCCACCAGCAAGGGGTACTATGGCTACACCTTC.